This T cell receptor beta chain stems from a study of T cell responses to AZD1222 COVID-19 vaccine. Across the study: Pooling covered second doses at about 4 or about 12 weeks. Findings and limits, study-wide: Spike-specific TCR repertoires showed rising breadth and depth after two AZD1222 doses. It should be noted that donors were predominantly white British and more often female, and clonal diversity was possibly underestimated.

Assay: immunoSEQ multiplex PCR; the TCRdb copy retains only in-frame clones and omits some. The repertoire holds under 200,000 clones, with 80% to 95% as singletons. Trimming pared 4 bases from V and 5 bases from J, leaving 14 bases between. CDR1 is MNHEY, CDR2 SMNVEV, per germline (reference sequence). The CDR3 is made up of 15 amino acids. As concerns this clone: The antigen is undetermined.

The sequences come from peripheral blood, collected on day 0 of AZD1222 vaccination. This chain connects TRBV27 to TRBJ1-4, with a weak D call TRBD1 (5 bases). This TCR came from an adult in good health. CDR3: CASSYPGDANEKLFF. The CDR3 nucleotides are TGTGCCAGCAGTTACCCGGGGGATGCCAATGAAAAACTGTTTTTT.